Sequencing of this T cell receptor beta chain was carried out in a study of shared clonotypes between healthy human individuals. The wider study: Donor composition was a couple of women and three men, aged 18 to 49.

Positive CCR7 selection of CD45RO-negative cells yielded the naive CD8 cells, and terminally differentiated effector memory CD45RA+ cells were excluded. The donors, healthy adults who were HIV-negative, had experienced no recent acute infections or vaccinations. Only Caucasian adults living in Nashville, Tennessee served as donors. V was trimmed by 5 bases and J by 6 bases, leaving 17 bases between them. The CDR3 contains 16 residues. Germline CDR1 and CDR2: SEHNR and FQNEAQ (reference sequence). Data came from immunoSEQ multiplex PCR; TCRdb stores just in-frame clones and leaves some out. In the table there are 1.5 million to 2.5 million clones, 85% to 95% of which are singletons.

This chain links TRBV7-9 with TRBJ1-6, with TRBD1 as a possible D gene (5 bases). The receptor's source is a man in his late teens or twenties in good health. Sequenced input: naive CD8+ T cells sorted from blood. The CDR3 DNA is TGTGCCAGCAGCAACCTAGGGACGGCCGCTAATTCACCCCTCCACTTT. Translation gives CASSNLGTAANSPLHF.